The rows below give T cell receptor beta chains drawn from one sample of a study of CD8+ T cells in alopecia areata. Using immunoSEQ multiplex PCR, the repertoire was profiled, and TCRdb retains in-frame clones only, with some absent. The sample carries about 190,000 clones, about three fifths recorded once. The sample consisted of CD4+ T cells sorted from blood, taken at week 4, from a patient treated with tofacitinib. The source is a human donor with alopecia areata. CDR3s include the opening cysteine and the closing phenylalanine or tryptophan. D genes are given only for firm matches. Expanded clones are given a class, and other clones once, few, many or no size at all.

V	J	D	size	CDR3	DNA
TRBV30	TRBJ2-7	TRBD2	.	CASSGTGYEQYF	TGTGCCTCGAGCGGGACTGGTTACGAGCAGTACTTC
TRBV29-1	TRBJ1-2	.	.	CSSLRVYGYTF	TGCAGCTCCCTCAGGGTTTATGGCTACACCTTC
TRBV5-1	TRBJ2-2	.	.	CASSLDRINTGELFF	TGCGCCAGCAGCTTGGACCGCATTAACACCGGGGAGCTGTTTTTT
TRBV19	TRBJ1-3	.	few	CASKDRSSGNTIYF	TGTGCCAGTAAAGACAGGAGCTCTGGAAACACCATATATTTT
TRBV30	TRBJ1-1	.	.	CAWSPPPLDTEAFF	TGTGCCTGGAGTCCACCACCGTTGGACACTGAAGCTTTCTTT
TRBV7-9	TRBJ2-3	.	.	CASSLDKAGGKQYF	TGTGCCAGCAGCTTAGACAAGGCTGGCGGGAAGCAGTATTTT
TRBV29-1	TRBJ2-7	.	.	CSPGLSSSYEQYF	TGCAGCCCGGGACTTTCAAGCTCCTACGAGCAGTACTTC
TRBV7-2	TRBJ2-3	.	.	CASSLGMGVGGTDTQYF	TGTGCCAGCAGCTTAGGAATGGGCGTTGGGGGCACAGATACGCAGTATTTT
TRBV6-6	TRBJ2-3	TRBD2	.	CASSLPAGTTDTQYF	TGTGCCAGCAGTCTCCCAGCGGGAACAACAGATACGCAGTATTTT
TRBV29-1	TRBJ2-2	.	.	CSADRGNTGELFF	TGCAGCGCCGACCGGGGAAACACCGGGGAGCTGTTTTTT
TRBV4-3	TRBJ2-1	.	.	CASSQDQGSYNEQFF	TGCGCCAGCAGCCAGGATCAGGGGAGCTACAATGAGCAGTTCTTC
TRBV18	TRBJ1-5	TRBD1	.	CASSPGTGGYQPQHF	TGTGCCAGCTCACCAGGGACAGGGGGGTATCAGCCCCAGCATTTT
TRBV18	TRBJ2-1	.	.	CASSPEDNEQFF	TGTGCCAGCTCACCTGAAGACAATGAGCAGTTCTTC
TRBV15	TRBJ1-5	.	few	CATTLFEGQPQHF	TGTGCCACCACCCTTTTTGAGGGTCAGCCCCAGCATTTT
TRBV27	TRBJ2-5	.	.	CASSFSPRGPETQYF	TGTGCCAGCAGTTTTTCCCCCCGCGGACCGGAGACCCAGTACTTC
TRBV5-6	TRBJ2-5	TRBD1	few	CASSFRTGMETQYF	TGTGCCAGCAGCTTCAGGACAGGGATGGAGACCCAGTACTTC
TRBV7-3	TRBJ2-1	.	.	CASRREWGYNEQFF	TGTGCCAGCAGACGGGAGTGGGGTTACAATGAGCAGTTCTTC
TRBV30	TRBJ2-2	.	.	CAWSPKTYGGTGELFF	TGTGCCTGGAGTCCAAAGACATACGGAGGCACCGGGGAGCTGTTTTTT
TRBV30	TRBJ1-2	.	.	CAWTSATRRRLGYTF	TGTGCCTGGACTTCAGCGACACGTAGAAGGTTAGGCTACACCTTC
TRBV15	TRBJ2-7	.	.	CATSRPDSSNTYEQYF	TGTGCCACCAGCAGACCAGACAGTTCAAATACCTACGAGCAGTACTTC
TRBV14	TRBJ1-2	.	.	CASSQVSVNYGYTF	TGTGCCAGCAGCCAAGTGTCAGTGAACTATGGCTACACCTTC
TRBV14	TRBJ2-4	TRBD2	.	CASSQGNAGAQNIQYF	TGTGCCAGCAGCCAAGGTAACGCGGGAGCCCAAAACATTCAGTACTTC
TRBV5-1	TRBJ2-3	TRBD2	.	CASSFSGRALGADTQYF	TGCGCCAGCAGCTTTAGCGGGAGGGCCCTCGGGGCAGATACGCAGTATTTT
TRBV20-1	TRBJ2-4	.	.	CSATKNIQYF	TGCAGTGCTACTAAAAACATTCAGTACTTC
TRBV19	TRBJ2-1	TRBD1	.	CASSISGQGYNEQFF	TGTGCCAGTAGTATTTCAGGACAGGGATACAATGAGCAGTTCTTC
TRBV20-1	TRBJ2-7	TRBD1	.	CSATGGDEQYF	TGCAGTGCCACAGGGGGCGACGAGCAGTACTTC
TRBV9	TRBJ2-4	.	.	CASSVGDLTGGIQYF	TGTGCCAGCAGCGTAGGGGACTTAACCGGGGGCATTCAGTACTTC
TRBV4-2	TRBJ2-5	.	.	CASSQGDRRPVPYF	TGTGCCAGCAGCCAAGGGGATCGAAGGCCTGTTCCGTACTTC
TRBV28	TRBJ1-1	TRBD1	.	CASRGQGGTEAFF	TGTGCCAGCAGAGGACAGGGAGGAACTGAAGCTTTCTTT
TRBV29-1	TRBJ2-5	TRBD2	.	CSVVLGGETQYF	TGCAGCGTTGTTCTGGGGGGGGAGACCCAGTACTTC
TRBV29-1	TRBJ1-5	TRBD1	.	CSAWTGHNQPQHF	TGCAGCGCCTGGACAGGGCACAATCAGCCCCAGCATTTT
TRBV6-6	TRBJ2-1	.	once	CASSTGQPSNEQFF	TGTGCCAGCAGTACTGGGCAGCCTAGCAATGAGCAGTTCTTC
TRBV9	TRBJ1-2	.	.	CASSVGHGGGYTF	TGTGCCAGCAGCGTAGGCCATGGTGGGGGCTACACCTTC
TRBV4-1	TRBJ1-2	TRBD1	few	CASSQAGQGGGYTF	TGCGCCAGCAGCCAAGCGGGACAGGGGGGTGGCTACACCTTC
TRBV4-2	TRBJ2-1	.	.	CASSQALSSSYNEQFF	TGTGCCAGCAGCCAAGCCCTGTCTTCTTCCTACAATGAGCAGTTCTTC
TRBV18	TRBJ2-7	.	few	CASSPDQGREQYF	TGTGCCAGCTCACCGGATCAAGGGCGGGAGCAGTACTTC
TRBV23-1	TRBJ1-5	.	.	CASSHSDGNQPQHF	TGCGCCAGCAGTCACTCGGACGGCAATCAGCCCCAGCATTTT
TRBV4-3	TRBJ2-5	.	.	CASSQDPSFLETQYF	TGCGCCAGCAGTCAAGATCCTTCCTTTCTGGAGACCCAGTACTTC
TRBV7-9	TRBJ1-1	TRBD1	.	CASSPQGYTEAFF	TGTGCCAGCAGCCCACAGGGGTACACTGAAGCTTTCTTT
TRBV6-1	TRBJ2-3	.	few	CASSGFTDTQYF	TGTGCCAGCAGTGGATTCACAGATACGCAGTATTTT
TRBV30	TRBJ1-1	.	.	CAWSLRGDTEAFF	TGTGCCTGGAGTTTAAGGGGGGACACTGAAGCTTTCTTT
TRBV7-6	TRBJ2-1	.	few	CASSLGLFDEQFF	TGTGCCAGCAGCTTAGGTTTGTTCGATGAGCAGTTCTTC
TRBV7-3	TRBJ2-7	.	.	CASSTTRQSEQYF	TGTGCCAGCAGCACCACTCGACAGTCCGAGCAGTACTTC
TRBV29-1	TRBJ2-5	.	.	CSVEKPEAQYF	TGCAGCGTTGAAAAACCGGAGGCCCAGTACTTC
TRBV4-1	TRBJ2-2	TRBD2	few	CASSQGTSGRITGELFF	TGCGCCAGCAGCCAGGGTACTAGCGGGAGAATCACCGGGGAGCTGTTTTTT
TRBV7-3	TRBJ2-5	.	.	CASSLSREETQYF	TGTGCCAGCAGCTTAAGCAGGGAAGAGACCCAGTACTTC
TRBV30	TRBJ2-3	TRBD1	.	CAWRSTGARTDTQYF	TGTGCCTGGAGGTCGACAGGGGCCCGCACAGATACGCAGTATTTT
TRBV30	TRBJ2-4	.	.	CAWIAGRAGRNIQYF	TGTGCCTGGATCGCCGGGCGGGCCGGGCGGAACATTCAGTACTTC
TRBV29-1	TRBJ1-2	.	.	CSVVRGQRDGYTF	TGCAGCGTTGTGCGGGGGCAAAGAGATGGCTACACCTTC
TRBV6-5	TRBJ1-2	.	.	CANAEQGRINYGYTF	TGTGCCAACGCCGAACAGGGACGGATAAACTATGGCTACACCTTC